These 5 T cell receptor beta chains share one sample of origin, sequenced in a study of cytomegalovirus exposure and HLA in healthy donors. Both 60 Vbeta primers and 13 Jbeta primers went into the PCR. Data came from immunoSEQ multiplex PCR; TCRdb stores just in-frame clones and leaves some out. The table shows approximately 70,000 clones, with 60% to 80% occurring only once. The specimen sequenced was PBMCs. These TCRs come from a woman in her 40s in good health and CMV-seropositive.

The V call is TRBV6-6, the J call TRBJ1-1; D is unresolved. Trimming stripped 10 bases from V and 0 bases from J, with 12 bases between. This CDR3 is built from 13 residues. From germline, CDR1 is MNHNY and CDR2 SVGAGI (reference sequence). The CDR3, as DNA: TGTGCCATCGCGGGCTCCATGAACACTGAAGCTTTCTTT. It is translated as CAIAGSMNTEAFF.

The chain carries TRBV5-1 and TRBJ1-6; TRBD1 agrees at 7 bases. V trimming: 4 bases; J trimming: 7 bases; junction bases outside the gene matches: 5. This CDR3 region has 14 residues. From germline, CDR1 is SGHRS and CDR2 YFSETQ. The CDR3 reads CASSQGQRNSPLHF. The CDR3 region has the DNA TGCGCCAGCAGCCAGGGACAGAGGAATTCACCCCTCCACTTT.

The chain links TRBV12-5 to TRBJ2-5; TRBD2 aligns across 13 bases. The CDR3 covers 15 residues. Germline lookup yields CDR1 LGHNT and CDR2 FRNRAP. V lost 6 bases to trimming and J lost 5 bases; unmatched junction nucleotides: 6. CDR3 protein: CASGTGLAGAETQYF. CDR3 DNA: TGTGCTAGTGGGACCGGACTAGCGGGGGCTGAGACCCAGTACTTC.

CDR3 amino acids: CASSLVVLTATQETQYF. The CDR3 bases are TGTGCCAGCAGCTTAGTGGTTCTGACAGCTACTCAAGAGACCCAGTACTTC. This sequence joins TRBV7-9 and TRBJ2-5; maybe TRBD1 (5 bases). This CDR3 comprises 17 residues. CDR1 and CDR2 (germline): SEHNR, FQNEAQ (reference sequence). V lost 1 base to trimming and J lost 2 bases, with 17 bases between them.

This clone was detected once. The chain combines TRBV9 with TRBJ1-2; TRBD1 is a possible D gene (6 bases). V shed 3 bases and J shed 4 bases, with 16 bases lying between them. Germline V gene sequence: CDR1 SGDLS, CDR2 YYNGEE. The CDR3 is 15 amino acids. In DNA form, the CDR3 reads TGTGCCAGCAGCGCACAACTTCAGGGGCTCTATGGCTACACCTTC. It yields the protein CASSAQLQGLYGYTF.